This TCR beta chain was documented in a study of vaccination and CD4 T cells after COVID-19. Study-level information: Participants got two doses of BNT162b2 or mRNA-1273 vaccine. General study findings and limits: Vaccine-specific clones in convalescent patients were spike mono-reactive in 304 of 307 cases.

This sample's treatment: approximately 9-day PBMC culture with coronavirus spike peptide pools or control peptides (ViraFEST assay). This clonotype was counted only a few times. The antigen remains undetermined. The study sequenced cultured CD4+ T cell DNA using the Oncomine TCR Beta short-read assay. Investigators obtained genomic DNA by extraction from cultured CD4+ T cells. TCRdb passed the PCR reads through MiXCR, listing each CDR3 protein once. The sample holds around 17,000 distinct CDR3 sequences, roughly 57% seen once. This CDR3 is built from 13 residues. V shed 5 bases and J shed 4 bases, with 11 bases lying between them. The germline V gene encodes CDR1 MNHEY and CDR2 SMNVEV (reference sequence).

This TCR was sampled from a human donor who had recovered from COVID-19. Specimen: CD4+ T cells from blood, cultured in vitro. The V call is TRBV27, the J call TRBJ1-2, with D perhaps TRBD1 (5 bases). The CDR3 DNA is TGTGCCAGCAGTCAGGCAGGGCGCTATGGCTACACCTTC. This gives the protein CASSQAGRYGYTF.